These 30 T cell receptor beta chains originate from one sample sequenced in a study of control samples from healthy donors and cancer patients. This table comes from immunoSEQ multiplex PCR, and its TCRdb copy is limited to in-frame clones, with some not included. The top ten hold around 6.4% of the sample, which has fewer than 500,000 clones, 90% seen once. Sequenced input: PBMCs. All receptors come from a middle-aged man with head and neck cancer.

The chain uses TRBV6-6 and TRBJ2-5, with 8 positions matching TRBD2. The CDR3 runs to 16 residues. Germline V gene data show CDR1 as MNHNY and CDR2 as SVGAGI (reference sequence). J was trimmed by 1 base and V by 0 bases; bases with no gene match: 4. CDR3 region: CASSYSSLAGQETQYF. The CDR3 nucleotides are TGTGCCAGCAGTTACTCGAGCCTAGCGGGCCAAGAGACCCAGTACTTC.

The chain couples TRBV5-1 to TRBJ1-1, with a weak D call TRBD1 (5 bases). Germline V CDR1 and CDR2: SGHRS, YFSETQ. V was pared by 2 bases and J by 4 bases, with 9 bases between. This CDR3 has 13 amino acids. DNA for the CDR3: TGCGCCAGCAGCTTCGAGGGGTTCACTGAAGCTTTCTTT. The encoded protein is CASSFEGFTEAFF.

The chain couples TRBV29-1 to TRBJ2-4; no firm D call. The CDR3 runs to 14 residues. Trimming pared 3 bases from V and 0 bases from J, leaving 9 bases between. CDR1 is SQVTM, CDR2 ANQGSEA, per germline. This CDR3 is CSVDSLGAKNIQYF. For the CDR3, the DNA is TGCAGCGTTGACAGTTTAGGAGCCAAAAACATTCAGTACTTC.

The chain combines TRBV7-8 with TRBJ2-1; 8 bases align to TRBD2. CDR1 and CDR2 from the germline V gene are SGHVS and FQNEAQ. The J segment lost 3 bases and the V segment lost 3 bases, leaving 13 bases of the junction unmatched. This CDR3 contains 18 residues. The CDR3 loop reads CASSLGVAGSVFYNEQFF. The DNA of the CDR3 is TGTGCCAGCAGCTTGGGAGTAGCGGGATCAGTCTTCTACAATGAGCAGTTCTTC.

The chain employs TRBV5-6 and TRBJ2-5; no firm D call. This CDR3 is built from 14 residues. The germline V gene has CDR1 SGHDT and CDR2 YYEEEE. The V end lost 3 bases, the J end lost 4 bases, and 13 bases lay between the germline ends. In DNA, the CDR3 is TGTGCCAGCAGCTCCTTCGTATCGGGAGAGACCCAGTACTTC. Translating it yields CASSSFVSGETQYF. Looking up the rest from reference TRBV5-6 and TRBJ2-5 gives the full variable domain: DAGVTQSPTHLIKTRGQQVTLRCSPKSGHDTVSWYQQALGQGPQFIFQYYEEEERQRGNFPDRFSGHQFPNYSSELNVNALLLGDSALYLCASSSFVSGETQYFGPGTRLLVL.

This chain uses TRBV5-4 with TRBJ1-3; no reliable D call. The V and J ends lost 0 bases and 1 base respectively, with 11 bases between them. Germline lookup yields CDR1 SGHNT and CDR2 YYREEE (reference sequence). The CDR3 length is 16 residues. The CDR3 coding sequence is TGTGCCAGCAGCTTGGGGCACGTCCCTTCTGGAAACACCATATATTTT. Translation gives CASSLGHVPSGNTIYF.

This chain connects TRBV9 to TRBJ2-1; D may be TRBD1 or TRBD2 (6 bases each). V shed 2 bases and J shed 6 bases, with 12 bases lying between them. The CDR3 runs to 14 residues. Looked up from germline, CDR1 is SGDLS and CDR2 is YYNGEE. As DNA, the CDR3 is TGTGCCAGCAGCGTTACGGGGGCGAGCAATGAGCAGTTCTTC. Protein: CASSVTGASNEQFF.

In this sample, this clone turned up once. CDR3 residues: CASSFPAGTSTDTQYF. CDR3 coding DNA: TGTGCCAGCAGCTTTCCGGCCGGAACTAGCACAGATACGCAGTATTTT. The V gene is TRBV11-2, the J gene TRBJ2-3; D gene unclear. V was cut by 3 bases and J by 0 bases, with 13 bases left in between. Germline V CDR1 and CDR2: SGHAT, FQNNGV. The CDR3 is made up of 16 amino acids.

V gene TRBV3-1 (or the pseudogene TRBV3-2) combines with J gene TRBJ1-5, with a tentative D call TRBD1 (6 bases). This CDR3 contains 19 residues. CDR1 LGHDT and CDR2 YNNKEL come from the germline V gene (reference sequence). V lost 1 base and J lost 1, with 20 bases in between. The CDR3 here is CASSQGQALQWKSNQPQHF. CDR3 bases: TGTGCCAGCAGCCAAGGACAGGCTTTACAATGGAAGAGCAATCAGCCCCAGCATTTT.

This clone has only a few counts. The CDR3 region is CATNRQGSYEQYF. CDR3 DNA sequence: TGTGCCACCAACCGGCAGGGCTCCTACGAGCAGTACTTC. The chain uses TRBV24-1 and TRBJ2-7; D may be TRBD1 (5 bases). Germline V gene lookup returns CDR1 KGHDR and CDR2 SFDVKD. V lost 8 bases to trimming and J lost 0 bases, with 10 bases between them. There are 13 residues in the CDR3.

V and J are TRBV19 and TRBJ2-5; the match to TRBD2 covers 7 bases. Germline lookup yields CDR1 LNHDA and CDR2 SQIVND (reference sequence). The CDR3 covers 16 residues. V shed 4 bases and J 2 bases; nucleotides not matched to a gene: 10. The chain's CDR3 is CASSRTGGEKQETQYF. The CDR3 region has the DNA TGTGCCAGTAGTAGGACGGGGGGAGAGAAACAAGAGACCCAGTACTTC.

The chain is built from TRBV18 and TRBJ2-3; 9 bases are a match to TRBD1. The germline V gene has CDR1 KGHSH and CDR2 LQKENI. J lost 2 bases, V lost 8 bases, and 8 bases had no gene match. CDR3 length equals 15 residues. The CDR3 nucleotides read TGTGCCAGCGCGTACAGGGGGCAGGTCACAGATACGCAGTATTTT. As protein: CASAYRGQVTDTQYF.

The chain uses TRBV4-2 and TRBJ1-2; no definite D call. Germline V gene lookup returns CDR1 LGHNA and CDR2 YNFKEQ. V lost 0 bases to trimming and J lost 3 bases, with 11 bases between them. CDR3 length equals 15 residues. CDR3 amino acids: CASSQETTWDYGYTF. CDR3 sequence (DNA): TGTGCCAGCAGCCAAGAGACGACCTGGGACTATGGCTACACCTTC.

V is TRBV4-3 and J is TRBJ1-6, with 8 bases matching TRBD1. CDR1 is LGHNA, CDR2 YSLEER, per germline. The ends lost 4 bases at V and 7 bases at J; junction bases unmatched: 6. This CDR3 spans 15 amino acids. The CDR3 here is CASSPNTGGNSPLHF. As DNA, the CDR3 is TGCGCCAGCAGCCCAAACACAGGGGGGAATTCACCCCTCCACTTT.

The chain employs TRBV11-1 and TRBJ1-5, with 8 bases that match TRBD1. The length of the CDR3 is 15 residues. V was pared by 1 base and J by 3 bases, with 2 bases of the junction left unmatched. Germline assignment: CDR1 SGHAT and CDR2 FQDESV (reference sequence). Here the CDR3 reads CASSLGTGPNQPQHF. CDR3 sequence (DNA): TGTGCCAGCAGCTTAGGGACAGGGCCCAATCAGCCCCAGCATTTT.

This clone is a singleton in its sample. The chain has TRBV11-3 and TRBJ1-6, with D maybe TRBD1 (5 bases). Per germline, CDR1 SGHNT and CDR2 YENEEA. This CDR3 comprises 17 residues. The ends were cut back, 2 bases at V and 7 bases at J, with 18 bases in the middle. The CDR3, as DNA: TGTGCCAGCAGCTTACGCAGGGAACGGCCCTCAAATTCACCCCTCCACTTT. Encoded protein: CASSLRRERPSNSPLHF. Full variable domain (missing parts from reference TRBV11-3 and TRBJ1-6): EAGVVQSPRYKIIEKKQPVAFWCNPISGHNTLYWYLQNLGQGPELLIRYENEEAVDDSQLPKDRFSAERLKGVDSTLKIQPAELGDSAVYLCASSLRRERPSNSPLHFGNGTRLTVT.

CDR3 sequence: CATTGLSNQPQHF. CDR3 DNA: TGCGCCACCACGGGTTTGAGCAATCAGCCCCAGCATTTT. The chain joins TRBV23-1 to TRBJ1-5; D unresolved. TRBV23-1 is marked as an open reading frame, function uncertain. The CDR3 spans 13 residues. Trimming cost V 10 bases and J 1 base, with 11 bases left between them.

This chain joins TRBV4-3 and TRBJ2-3; D not certain. Germline-derived CDR1 and CDR2 are LGHNA and YSLEER. Trimming left V 2 bases short and J 1 base short, with 16 bases between. CDR3 length: 17 amino acids. The CDR3 DNA is TGCGCCAGCAGCCAAACTTTAGGCAGTAGTGGCACAGATACGCAGTATTTT. It specifies CASSQTLGSSGTDTQYF.

As DNA, the CDR3 is TGTGCCAGCAGTTTGGGGGGGGCTACTAACTATGGCTACACCTTC. Translating gives CASSLGGATNYGYTF. The V and J genes are TRBV28 and TRBJ1-2, with D perhaps TRBD1 (6 bases). The CDR3 extends over 15 amino acids. Trimming pared 3 bases from V and 0 bases from J, leaving 11 bases between. Germline loops: CDR1 MDHEN, CDR2 SYDVKM.

The rearrangement uses TRBV3-1 (or the pseudogene TRBV3-2) and TRBJ1-2, with 9 bases lining up with TRBD1. This CDR3 contains 15 residues. Germline lookup yields CDR1 LGHDT and CDR2 YNNKEL (reference sequence). V dropped 1 base and J dropped 3; count of bases not matched to a gene: 3. CDR3 DNA sequence: TGTGCCAGCAGCCAAGCGGACAGGGGACACTATGGCTACACCTTC. The encoded protein is CASSQADRGHYGYTF.

The gene calls are TRBV19 and TRBJ1-5, with a weak D call TRBD1 (6 bases). There are 16 residues in the CDR3. Germline V gives CDR1 LNHDA, CDR2 SQIVND (reference sequence). The V end lost 4 bases, the J end lost 3 bases, and 16 bases lay between the germline ends. The CDR3: CASSNGRGAPNQPQHF. Written as DNA, the CDR3 is TGTGCCAGTAGTAATGGTCGGGGGGCCCCCAATCAGCCCCAGCATTTT.

The chain is built from TRBV7-9 and TRBJ2-1; TRBD2 agrees at 11 bases. Per germline, CDR1 SEHNR and CDR2 FQNEAQ (reference sequence). The CDR3 totals 17 residues. The J segment lost 9 bases and the V segment lost 2 bases, leaving 12 bases of the junction unmatched. The CDR3 spells CASSLKKTSGAWGEQFF. The CDR3 nucleotides are TGTGCCAGCAGCTTAAAGAAGACTAGCGGGGCCTGGGGTGAGCAGTTCTTC.

The chain uses TRBV5-1 and TRBJ1-4; TRBD1 might be the D (6 bases). Trimming took off 4 bases at V and 8 bases at J, with 18 bases between the two ends. Germline lookup yields CDR1 SGHRS and CDR2 YFSETQ. The CDR3 spans 15 residues. The CDR3 region is CASSLDGGLREKLFF. CDR3 sequence (DNA): TGCGCCAGCAGCCTGGACGGGGGGCTGAGGGAAAAACTGTTTTTT. Filled out from reference TRBV5-1 and TRBJ1-4, the complete variable domain reads KAGVTQTPRYLIKTRGQQVTLSCSPISGHRSVSWYQQTPGQGLQFLFEYFSETQRNKGNFPGRFSGRQFSNSRSEMNVSTLELGDSALYLCASSLDGGLREKLFFGSGTQLSVL.

This chain connects TRBV28 to TRBJ2-7; D remains unclear. Germline V CDR1 and CDR2: MDHEN, SYDVKM. Trimming left V 5 bases short and J 0 bases short, with 8 bases between. The CDR3 totals 13 residues. CDR3 residues: CASSGRLSYEQYF. The CDR3 region has the DNA TGTGCCAGCAGTGGGCGGCTCTCCTACGAGCAGTACTTC.

The gene calls are TRBV12-3 or TRBV12-4 and TRBJ2-1; 8 nucleotides line up with TRBD1. This CDR3 spans 13 amino acids. Germline trimming cut 10 bases from V and 10 bases from J; bases unmatched to any gene: 12. As DNA, the CDR3 is TGTGCCACTCAGGTAGGACAGGGAAGGGAGCAGTTCTTC. This codes for CATQVGQGREQFF.

This rearrangement joins TRBV12-3 or TRBV12-4 to TRBJ2-1, with TRBD1 matching 7 bases. V shed 5 bases, J shed 11 bases, and the junction held 3 bases outside the gene matches. The CDR3 has 11 residues. The CDR3 DNA reads as TGTGCCAGCAGTCTGACAGGGAAGCAGTTCTTC. Translated, it gives CASSLTGKQFF.

The chain has TRBV27 and TRBJ2-7; D is unresolved. Germline lookup yields CDR1 MNHEY and CDR2 SMNVEV (reference sequence). This CDR3 comprises 14 residues. The V end was cut by 3 bases, the J end by 6 bases, with 15 bases between. The CDR3 spells CASSFQQGLGEQYF. Here the CDR3 DNA reads TGTGCCAGCAGTTTCCAGCAAGGTCTGGGCGAGCAGTACTTC.

This rearrangement joins TRBV29-1 to TRBJ1-2, with a tentative D call TRBD1 (5 bases). The CDR3 runs 13 residues. The ends were cut back, 3 bases at V and 6 bases at J, with 14 bases in the middle. From germline, CDR1 is SQVTM and CDR2 ANQGSEA. As DNA, the CDR3 is TGCAGCGTTGAGGATGAGGGGAGGAATGGCTACACCTTC. Amino acid sequence: CSVEDEGRNGYTF.

The rearrangement joins TRBV5-1 to TRBJ2-2; 9 bases agree with TRBD1. V lost 0 bases and J lost 5; bases outside the gene matches: 5. The CDR3 runs 16 residues. Per germline, CDR1 SGHRS and CDR2 YFSETQ. The CDR3 region is CASSLVDRGGTGELFF. CDR3 nucleotides: TGCGCCAGCAGCTTGGTTGACAGGGGGGGAACCGGGGAGCTGTTTTTT. Filled out from reference TRBV5-1 and TRBJ2-2, the complete variable domain reads KAGVTQTPRYLIKTRGQQVTLSCSPISGHRSVSWYQQTPGQGLQFLFEYFSETQRNKGNFPGRFSGRQFSNSRSEMNVSTLELGDSALYLCASSLVDRGGTGELFFGEGSRLTVL.

The chain employs TRBV27 and TRBJ2-2; possibly TRBD1 or TRBD2 for D (6 bases each). Germline values: CDR1 MNHEY, CDR2 SMNVEV (reference sequence). V gave up 6 bases and J gave up 6 bases, with 11 bases separating them. The CDR3 length is 13 residues. The CDR3 coding sequence is TGTGCCAGCAGCAGGGGCGGGGCCGGGGAGCTGTTTTTT. It is translated as CASSRGGAGELFF.